A selection of T cell receptor beta chains follows, all from one sample in a study of molecular identifiers for immune sequencing clone quantification. MiXCR was run by TCRdb on the PCR reads, yielding one entry per CDR3 protein. The sample lists over 550,000 distinct CDR3 sequences; about 25% were seen once. Material: naive CD8+ T cells from blood, with Jurkat cell RNA spiked in. Every receptor here comes from a human donor in good health. Some libraries in this study had Jurkat cell RNA spiked in. Both conserved end residues are trimmed from each CDR3.

V	J	CDR3
TRBV27	TRBJ2-2	ASRPTGAPGELF
TRBV6-1	TRBJ1-5	AGAQGGFGNQPQH
TRBV6-1	TRBJ1-4	ASSHRDLMYLSGLV
TRBV19	TRBJ1-5	ASSIQGGQPQH
TRBV13	TRBJ2-6	ASSTRSSGANVLT
TRBV7-9	TRBJ1-5	ASSLDPNQPQH
TRBV25-1	TRBJ1-5	ASSEMGSNQPQH
TRBV4-2	TRBJ2-7	ASSQDRGSNYEQY
TRBV7-9	TRBJ2-3	ASSSGRVQGPTDTQY
TRBV20-1	TRBJ1-3	SARGLISGNIIY
TRBV29-1	TRBJ1-5	SVVLVGDYSNQPQH
TRBV11-2	TRBJ2-3	ASSPGEGLSTDTQY
TRBV11-2	TRBJ2-2	ASSPPTGTNTGELF
TRBV27	TRBJ2-1	ASSYAGGSGYEQF
TRBV4-3	TRBJ1-1	ASSLDQMITEAF
TRBV6-5	TRBJ2-5	ASSYRGDQETQY
TRBV7-9	TRBJ1-3	ASSPEQLPSGNTIY
TRBV6-5	TRBJ1-1	ASSYGTREAF
TRBV3-1	TRBJ2-7	ASSQDGPIEQY
TRBV29-1	TRBJ2-5	SARGVFGQETQY
TRBV12-3/TRBV12-4	TRBJ1-2	ASSWASHGYT
TRBV30	TRBJ2-1	AWSATHRNEQF
TRBV7-9	TRBJ2-7	ANSFGTKTSKQY
TRBV12-3/TRBV12-4	TRBJ2-2	ASSLSWTGELF
TRBV9	TRBJ2-2	ASMGGNPTGELF
TRBV5-6	TRBJ1-2	ASSWRSAGGGYT
TRBV5-6	TRBJ2-5	ASSLFSGQETQY
TRBV13	TRBJ2-4	ASSSGTENIQY